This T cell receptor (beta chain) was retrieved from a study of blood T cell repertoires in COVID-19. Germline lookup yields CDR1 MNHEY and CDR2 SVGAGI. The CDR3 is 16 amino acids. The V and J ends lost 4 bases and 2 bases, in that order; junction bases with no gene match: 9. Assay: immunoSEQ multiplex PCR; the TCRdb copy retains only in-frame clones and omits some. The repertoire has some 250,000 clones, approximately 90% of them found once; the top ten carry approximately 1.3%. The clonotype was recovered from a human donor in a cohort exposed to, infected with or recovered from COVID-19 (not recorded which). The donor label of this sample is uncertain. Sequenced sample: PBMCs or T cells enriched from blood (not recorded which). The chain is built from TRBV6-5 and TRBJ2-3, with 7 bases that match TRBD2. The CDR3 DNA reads TGTGCCAGCAGTTCCCGGGGGGACCCCCACACAGATACGCAGTATTTT. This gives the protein CASSSRGDPHTDTQYF.